These 27 T cell receptor beta chains originate from one sample sequenced in a study of high-grade serous ovarian cancer treatment subgroups. The tumor samples were collected prior to definitive surgery or chemotherapy. Profiling relied on immunoSEQ multiplex PCR, and the TCRdb table lists in-frame clones only, not all of them. This sample yields 25,000 to 30,000 clones, of which around four fifths are seen a single time; roughly 2.2% belongs to the top ten. Source material: tumor tissue. The receptor set was obtained from a human donor with high-grade serous ovarian cancer.

The V and J genes are TRBV11-3 and TRBJ2-5, with TRBD1 matching over 8 bases. Germline V CDR1 and CDR2: SGHNT, YENEEA. With V trimmed by 5 bases and J by 5 bases, 7 bases remained unmatched. The CDR3 runs 14 residues. CDR3 in DNA: TGTGCCAGCAGCACGGGGACAGGAGGGGAGACCCAGTACTTC. Translation: CASSTGTGGETQYF.

The chain combines TRBV6-4 with TRBJ2-3; TRBD2 agrees at 10 bases. Germline V gene sequence: CDR1 MRHNA, CDR2 SNTAGT. CDR3 length equals 16 residues. V was pared by 3 bases and J by 2 bases, with 5 bases of the junction left unmatched. CDR3 protein: CASSDASGSPTDTQYF. The CDR3 DNA reads TGTGCCAGCAGTGATGCTAGCGGGAGTCCCACAGATACGCAGTATTTT.

CDR3 protein: CASSFRLSGNTIYF. CDR3 DNA sequence: TGTGCCAGCAGTTTCAGGCTCTCTGGAAACACCATATATTTT. The chain is built from TRBV6-6 and TRBJ1-3; D uncertain. The germline V and J ends were trimmed by 4 bases and 0 bases, with 7 bases remaining between them. Per the germline V gene, CDR1 is MNHNY and CDR2 is SVGAGI (reference sequence). This CDR3 is 14 amino acids long.

The chain has TRBV6-5 and TRBJ2-7, with 8 bases lining up with TRBD2. This CDR3 is built from 14 residues. Per germline, CDR1 MNHEY and CDR2 SVGAGI. V shed 6 bases and J 3 bases; nucleotides not matched to a gene: 7. The CDR3 is CASSLSGARYEQYF. The CDR3 nucleotides are TGTGCCAGCAGCCTTAGCGGGGCACGCTACGAGCAGTACTTC.

This clone was counted once. The rearrangement links TRBV13 to TRBJ1-3, with 7 bases identical to TRBD1. Germline CDR1 is PRHDT and CDR2 is FYEKMQ (reference sequence). The CDR3 is 15 residues long. V lost 2 bases to trimming and J lost 4 bases; unmatched junction nucleotides: 5. CDR3 nucleotides: TGTGCCAGCAGCTTAACAGGGGCCCTCGGAAACACCATATATTTT. It translates to CASSLTGALGNTIYF.

The CDR3 nucleotides read TGTGCCAGCAGTGAAAGAGATTACGAGCAGTACTTC. Protein product: CASSERDYEQYF. The rearrangement uses TRBV2 and TRBJ2-5; D is uncertain. The DNA end favors TRBJ2-7, so the J call may be wrong. The CDR3 has 12 amino acids. CDR1 SNHLY and CDR2 FYNNEI come from the germline V gene.

The rearrangement uses TRBV4-1 and TRBJ2-1; D remains ambiguous. CDR3 size: 13 residues. Germline lookup yields CDR1 MGHRA and CDR2 YSYEKL. Trimming took off 4 bases at V and 5 bases at J, with 9 bases between the two ends. The chain's CDR3 is CASSPKSNNEQFF. DNA of the CDR3: TGCGCCAGCAGCCCCAAAAGTAACAATGAGCAGTTCTTC.

The DNA for the CDR3 is TGTGCCAGCAGCGGTAGCGGCAATCAGCCCCAGCATTTT. It yields the protein CASSGSGNQPQHF. The chain is built from TRBV7-8 and TRBJ1-5; D not certain. The CDR3 is 13 amino acids. Trimming cost V 5 bases and J 2 bases, with 7 bases left between them. Per the germline V gene, CDR1 is SGHVS and CDR2 is FQNEAQ.

The rearrangement uses TRBV6-5 and TRBJ2-7; D perhaps matches TRBD1 (6 bases). The CDR3 length is 14 residues. Germline values: CDR1 MNHEY, CDR2 SVGAGI. V lost 5 bases and J lost 0, with 11 bases in between. In nucleotides, the CDR3 is TGTGCCAGCAGTACGACAGGTTACTCCTACGAGCAGTACTTC. Residues: CASSTTGYSYEQYF.

The chain carries TRBV30 and TRBJ1-5; D is perhaps TRBD1 (5 bases). CDR3 size: 13 residues. Germline loops: CDR1 GTSNPN, CDR2 SVGIG (reference sequence). V shed 0 bases and J shed 7 bases, with 10 bases lying between them. The CDR3 spells CAWSVQGAQPQHF. The CDR3 coding sequence is TGTGCCTGGAGTGTACAAGGGGCCCAGCCCCAGCATTTT.

The V gene is TRBV10-3, the J gene TRBJ2-2; D possibly matches TRBD1 or TRBD2 (5 bases each). From germline, CDR1 is ENHRY and CDR2 SYGVKD. The CDR3 has 16 residues. Trimming took off 3 bases at V and 6 bases at J, with 17 bases between the two ends. The CDR3 DNA follows: TGTGCCATCAGTGAAGGCGGACACGGAGGTGCCGGGGAGCTGTTTTTT. Encoded protein: CAISEGGHGGAGELFF.

J is TRBJ2-3 and V is TRBV27; maybe TRBD2 (6 bases). CDR1 and CDR2 from the germline V gene are MNHEY and SMNVEV (reference sequence). V lost 6 bases to trimming and J lost 0 bases, with 10 bases between them. This CDR3 contains 14 residues. The CDR3 here is CASRAGSSTDTQYF. The CDR3 DNA follows: TGTGCCAGCAGAGCGGGTTCTAGCACAGATACGCAGTATTTT.

The chain joins TRBV12-5 to TRBJ1-1, with D perhaps TRBD1 (6 bases). Per the germline V gene, CDR1 is LGHNT and CDR2 is FRNRAP. This CDR3 is 17 amino acids long. V was cut by 7 bases and J by 5 bases, with 26 bases left in between. The DNA for the CDR3 is TGTGCTAGTGCCCCGGCCGGGAGGGGCAGGGGTGGGACTGAAGCTTTCTTT. Translation: CASAPAGRGRGGTEAFF.

The rearrangement links TRBV5-5 to TRBJ1-1; D not certain. The germline gives CDR1 SGHKS, CDR2 YYEKEE (reference sequence). The CDR3 consists of 14 residues. The V end lost 1 base, the J end lost 0 bases, and 7 bases lay between the germline ends. The chain's CDR3 is CASSLTAMNTEAFF. The CDR3 DNA reads as TGTGCCAGCAGCTTGACCGCAATGAACACTGAAGCTTTCTTT.

V and J are TRBV2 and TRBJ1-4; D is perhaps TRBD1 (6 bases). This CDR3 spans 16 amino acids. Trimming took 5 bases from V and 8 from J, leaving 21 bases between them. CDR1 and CDR2 (germline): SNHLY, FYNNEI. CDR3 in amino acids: CASSRSEQGLREKLFF. The CDR3 DNA reads as TGTGCCAGCAGTCGGTCTGAACAGGGTTTAAGGGAAAAACTGTTTTTT.

J is TRBJ1-1 and V is TRBV5-1; TRBD1 is a possible D gene (5 bases). Per the germline V gene, CDR1 is SGHRS and CDR2 is YFSETQ. There are 15 residues in the CDR3. The V end lost 2 bases, the J end lost 1 base, and 12 bases lay between the germline ends. This CDR3 reads CASSLNYRGNTEAFF. CDR3 DNA sequence: TGCGCCAGCAGCTTAAATTATAGGGGGAACACTGAAGCTTTCTTT.

V usage is TRBV27 and J usage is TRBJ2-4; 7 nucleotides agree with TRBD1. Germline CDR1 MNHEY, CDR2 SMNVEV (reference sequence). J gave up 6 bases and V 6 bases, and 5 bases lay outside the gene matches. The CDR3 is made up of 13 amino acids. The chain's CDR3 is CASSWTGGNIQYF. CDR3 nucleotides: TGTGCCAGCAGCTGGACAGGTGGAAACATTCAGTACTTC.

The chain employs TRBV9 and TRBJ1-1; D gene uncertain. The CDR3 contains 15 residues. V lost 2 bases and J 0 bases, leaving 11 bases between the germline ends. CDR1 and CDR2 from the germline V gene are SGDLS and YYNGEE. The CDR3 DNA reads TGTGCCAGCAGCGTGGGTCTAGGCCTGAACACTGAAGCTTTCTTT. Translated, it gives CASSVGLGLNTEAFF. The full variable domain, with the rest looked up from reference TRBV9 and TRBJ1-1, is DSGVTQTPKHLITATGQRVTLRCSPRSGDLSVYWYQQSLDQGLQFLIQYYNGEERAKGNILERFSAQQFPDLHSELNLSSLELGDSALYFCASSVGLGLNTEAFFGQGTRLTVV.

The chain couples TRBV5-1 to TRBJ2-2; D call uncertain. Trimming shortened V by 4 bases and J by 6 bases, and 4 bases separated the two germline ends. The CDR3 runs to 11 residues. Looked up from germline, CDR1 is SGHRS and CDR2 is YFSETQ. The CDR3 protein is CASSPPGELFF. Here the CDR3 DNA reads TGCGCCAGCAGCCCCCCCGGGGAGCTGTTTTTT.

In its sample, this clone was seen a few times. The same CDR3 arises from other DNA sequences in this sample as well. This chain uses TRBV19 with TRBJ1-5; TRBD1 matches at 7 bases. V gave up 8 bases and J gave up 3 bases; unmatched junction bases: 4. The CDR3 has 13 amino acids. Looked up from germline, CDR1 is LNHDA and CDR2 is SQIVND (reference sequence). CDR3 region: CASSTGLNQPQHF. CDR3 DNA: TGTGCCAGTTCGACAGGGCTCAATCAGCCCCAGCATTTT.

The V and J genes are TRBV19 and TRBJ2-1; 13 nucleotides match TRBD2. V lost 7 bases and J lost 8; bases outside the gene matches: 8. The CDR3 has 15 amino acids. Germline V gives CDR1 LNHDA, CDR2 SQIVND (reference sequence). The CDR3 sequence is CASIRTSGSGHEQFF. CDR3 coding DNA: TGTGCCAGTATTAGGACTAGCGGGAGCGGACATGAGCAGTTCTTC.

This chain uses TRBV5-4 with TRBJ1-5, with D hard to call. The V gene's germline CDR1 is SGHNT and CDR2 YYREEE (reference sequence). The germline V and J ends were trimmed by 2 bases and 1 base, with 4 bases remaining between them. The CDR3 length is 13 residues. The CDR3 DNA follows: TGTGCCAGCAGCTTCGGCAGCAATCAGCCCCAGCATTTT. Encoded protein: CASSFGSNQPQHF.

This sequence joins TRBV18 and TRBJ1-5; D uncertain. The CDR3 consists of 13 residues. V lost 2 bases and J 2 bases, leaving 4 bases between the germline ends. The germline V gene encodes CDR1 KGHSH and CDR2 LQKENI. The CDR3 DNA is TGTGCCAGCTCACCAGATCGCAATCAGCCCCAGCATTTT. It encodes CASSPDRNQPQHF.

This clone appeared a few times. This chain uses TRBV6-6 with TRBJ1-1; D might be TRBD1 (6 bases). V dropped 2 bases and J dropped 9 bases, with 10 bases sitting between them. The CDR3 sequence is 12 residues long. Germline V lookup: CDR1 MNHNY, CDR2 SVGAGI (reference sequence). The CDR3 sequence is CASSYQDSQAFF. CDR3 DNA sequence: TGTGCCAGCAGTTACCAGGACAGTCAAGCTTTCTTT.

The chain employs TRBV13 and TRBJ2-1, with 9 bases lining up with TRBD2. Germline lookup yields CDR1 PRHDT and CDR2 FYEKMQ (reference sequence). This CDR3 has 17 residues. V trimming: 0 bases; J trimming: 6 bases; junction bases outside the gene matches: 9. CDR3 sequence: CASSLGSRLAGTNEQFF. The CDR3 DNA reads as TGTGCCAGCAGCTTAGGGTCCCGGCTAGCGGGGACCAATGAGCAGTTCTTC.

The chain is built from TRBV7-3 and TRBJ2-2; 10 bases line up with TRBD2. V lost 6 bases and J lost 1; bases outside the gene matches: 5. CDR3 size: 16 residues. CDR1 is SGHTA, CDR2 FQGTGA, per germline. CDR3 sequence: CASSSRTSGNTGELFF. The CDR3 DNA follows: TGTGCCAGCAGTTCACGGACTAGCGGGAACACCGGGGAGCTGTTTTTT.

For the CDR3, the DNA is TGTGCCAGCAGCCGCGATAGCGGGAGAGATGAGCAGTTCTTC. Translating it yields CASSRDSGRDEQFF. The chain links TRBV4-2 to TRBJ2-1; 9 bases fit TRBD2. The CDR3 has 14 amino acids. V lost 4 bases, J lost 8 bases, and 6 bases stayed unmatched. CDR1 is LGHNA, CDR2 YNFKEQ, per germline.